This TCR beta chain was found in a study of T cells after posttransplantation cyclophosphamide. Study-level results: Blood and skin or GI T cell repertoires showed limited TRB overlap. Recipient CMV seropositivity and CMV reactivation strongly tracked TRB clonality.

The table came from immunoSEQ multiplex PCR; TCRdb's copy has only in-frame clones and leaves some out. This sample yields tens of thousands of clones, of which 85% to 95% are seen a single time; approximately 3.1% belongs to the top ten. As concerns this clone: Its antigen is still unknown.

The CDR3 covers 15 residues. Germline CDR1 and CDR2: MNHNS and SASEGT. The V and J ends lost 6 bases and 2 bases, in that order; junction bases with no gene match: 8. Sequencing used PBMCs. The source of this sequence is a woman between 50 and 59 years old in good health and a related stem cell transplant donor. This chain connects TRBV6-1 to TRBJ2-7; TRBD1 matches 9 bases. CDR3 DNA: TGTGCCAGCAGGGGGACAGGGATGAACGCCTACGAGCAGTACTTC. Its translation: CASRGTGMNAYEQYF.